This T cell receptor (beta chain) was captured by sequencing in a study of beta chain features in type 1 diabetes. Sorting based on CD45RO/CCR7/CD25/CD127/CD95/CD27 separated CD4+ naive, central memory, regulatory and stem cell-like memory cells. The ends lost 3 bases at V and 6 bases at J; junction bases unmatched: 10. The germline CDR1 and CDR2 sequences are GTSNPN and SVGIG (reference sequence). The CDR3 has 14 amino acids. Study findings and constraints: A moderate, significant TCRB CDR3 shortening appeared in type 1 diabetes across four CD4+ subsets. Within the patient group, naive, central memory and Treg TCRB repertoires appeared more similar to each other than within healthy donors. Fewer insertions but more deletions were seen at VDJ junctions in type 1 diabetes patients.

This clone has more than one count but fewer than ten. Its antigen remains unknown. The investigators reverse transcribed all of the isolated RNA, so they sequenced expressed TCRB transcripts. Measured with immunoSEQ multiplex PCR; TCRdb has only the in-frame clones, and not every one. The profile shows around 250,000 clones, around 26% of them singletons. This receptor was identified in a man aged 25 to 40 in good health. The chain recombines TRBV30 with TRBJ1-2; TRBD1 agrees at 7 bases. Sequencing was performed on central memory CD4+ T cells from blood. The CDR3 region has the DNA TGTGCCTGGAGACCGGGACAGTTAAGGAATGGCTACACCTTC. Its translation is CAWRPGQLRNGYTF.